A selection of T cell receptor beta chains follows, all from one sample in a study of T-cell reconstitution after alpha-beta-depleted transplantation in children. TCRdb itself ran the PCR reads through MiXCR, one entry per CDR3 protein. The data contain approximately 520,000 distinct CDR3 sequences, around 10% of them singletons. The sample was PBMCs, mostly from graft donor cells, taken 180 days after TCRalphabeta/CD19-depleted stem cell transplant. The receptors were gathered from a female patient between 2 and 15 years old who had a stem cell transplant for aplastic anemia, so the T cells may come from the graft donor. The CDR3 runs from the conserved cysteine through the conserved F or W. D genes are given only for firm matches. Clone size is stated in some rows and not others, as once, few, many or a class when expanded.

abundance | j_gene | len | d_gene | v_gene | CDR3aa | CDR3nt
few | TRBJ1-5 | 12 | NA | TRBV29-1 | CSAGSSNQPQHF | TGCAGCGCCGGGAGTAGCAATCAGCCCCAGCATTTT
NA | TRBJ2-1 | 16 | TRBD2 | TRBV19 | CASSMSGLAGWGEQFF | TGTGCCAGTAGTATGTCGGGACTAGCGGGGTGGGGTGAGCAGTTCTTC
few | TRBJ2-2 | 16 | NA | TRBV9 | CASSVVEGLETGELFF | TGTGCCAGCAGCGTAGTGGAAGGGCTCGAGACCGGGGAGCTGTTTTTT
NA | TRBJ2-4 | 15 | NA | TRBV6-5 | CASSYGSASENIQYF | TGTGCCAGCAGTTACGGTTCTGCCAGTGAAAACATTCAGTACTTC
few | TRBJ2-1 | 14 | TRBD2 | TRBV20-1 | CSAEREGREHEQFF | TGCAGTGCAGAGCGGGAGGGCCGAGAGCATGAGCAGTTCTTC
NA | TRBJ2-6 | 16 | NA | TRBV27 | CASSLRSFSGANVLTF | TGTGCCAGCAGTTTAAGAAGTTTCTCTGGGGCCAACGTCCTGACTTTC
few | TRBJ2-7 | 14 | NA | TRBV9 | CASSKASFSYEQYF | TGTGCCAGCAGCAAAGCTAGCTTTTCCTACGAGCAGTACTTC
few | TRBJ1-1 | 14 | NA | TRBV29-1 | CSVEEAGPLVEAFF | TGCAGCGTTGAAGAGGCAGGTCCGCTAGTTGAAGCTTTCTTT
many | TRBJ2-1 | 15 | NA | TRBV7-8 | CASTLGRFSYNEQFF | TGTGCCAGCACCCTAGGTCGGTTCTCCTACAATGAGCAGTTCTTC
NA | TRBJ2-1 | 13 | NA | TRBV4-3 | CASSQKEGLRQFF | TGCGCCAGCAGCCAAAAGGAGGGTCTTCGGCAGTTCTTC
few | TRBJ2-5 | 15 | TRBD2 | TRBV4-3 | CASSQEGLALETQYF | TGCGCCAGCAGCCAAGAGGGACTAGCGTTGGAGACCCAGTACTTC
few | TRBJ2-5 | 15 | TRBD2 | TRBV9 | CASSGRLAGQETQYF | TGTGCCAGCAGCGGCAGACTAGCGGGACAAGAGACCCAGTACTTC
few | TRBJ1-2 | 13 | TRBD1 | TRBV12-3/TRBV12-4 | CASSRTGLDGYTF | TGTGCCAGCAGCAGGACAGGGTTGGATGGCTACACCTTC
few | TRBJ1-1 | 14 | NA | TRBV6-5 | CASSYVQANTEAFF | TGTGCCAGCAGTTACGTACAGGCAAACACTGAAGCTTTCTTT
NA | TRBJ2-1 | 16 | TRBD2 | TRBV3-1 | CASSLGLAGAQDEQFF | TGTGCCAGCAGCCTCGGACTAGCGGGAGCTCAAGATGAGCAGTTCTTC
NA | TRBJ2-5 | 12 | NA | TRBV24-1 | CATSEREETQYF | TGTGCCACCAGTGAAAGGGAAGAGACCCAGTACTTC